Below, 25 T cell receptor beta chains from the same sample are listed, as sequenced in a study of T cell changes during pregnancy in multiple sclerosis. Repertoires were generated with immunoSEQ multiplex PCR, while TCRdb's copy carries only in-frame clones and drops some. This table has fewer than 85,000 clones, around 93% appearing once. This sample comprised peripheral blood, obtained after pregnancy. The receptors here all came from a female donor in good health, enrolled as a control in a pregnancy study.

CDR3: CASSQEGAGGGEQYF. The CDR3 bases are TGCGCCAGCAGCCAAGAGGGGGCAGGGGGCGGCGAGCAGTACTTC. The chain employs TRBV4-1 and TRBJ2-7, with 8 bases fitting TRBD1. J gave up 6 bases and V 0 bases, and 7 bases lay outside the gene matches. CDR3 length: 15 residues. Germline values: CDR1 MGHRA, CDR2 YSYEKL.

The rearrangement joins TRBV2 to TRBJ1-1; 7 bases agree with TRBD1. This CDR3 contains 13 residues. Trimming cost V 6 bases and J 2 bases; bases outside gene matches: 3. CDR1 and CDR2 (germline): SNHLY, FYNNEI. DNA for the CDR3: TGTGCCAGCAGAAGACAGGGCAACACTGAAGCTTTCTTT. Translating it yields CASRRQGNTEAFF.

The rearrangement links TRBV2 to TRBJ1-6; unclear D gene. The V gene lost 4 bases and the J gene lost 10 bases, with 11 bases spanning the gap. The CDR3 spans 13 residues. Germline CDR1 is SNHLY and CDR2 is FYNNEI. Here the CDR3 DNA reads TGTGCCAGCAGTGTTGATAGGAGATCACCCCTCCACTTT. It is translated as CASSVDRRSPLHF.

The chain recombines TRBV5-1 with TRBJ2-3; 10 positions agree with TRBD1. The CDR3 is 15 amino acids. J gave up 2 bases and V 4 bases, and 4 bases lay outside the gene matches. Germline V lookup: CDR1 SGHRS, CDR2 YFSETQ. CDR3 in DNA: TGCGCCAGCAGCCGACAGGGGGCCCCCACAGATACGCAGTATTTT. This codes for CASSRQGAPTDTQYF.

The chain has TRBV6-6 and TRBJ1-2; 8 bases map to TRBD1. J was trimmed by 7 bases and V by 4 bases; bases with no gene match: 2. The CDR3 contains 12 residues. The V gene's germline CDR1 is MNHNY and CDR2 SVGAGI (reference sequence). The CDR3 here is CASSSDRVGYTF. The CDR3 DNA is TGTGCCAGCAGTTCGGACAGGGTTGGCTACACCTTC.

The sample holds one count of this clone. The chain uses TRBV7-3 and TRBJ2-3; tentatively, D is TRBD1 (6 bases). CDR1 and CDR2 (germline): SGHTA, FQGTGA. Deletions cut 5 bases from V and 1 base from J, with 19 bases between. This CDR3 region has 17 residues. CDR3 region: CASSPYGVGAGTDTQYF. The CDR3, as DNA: TGTGCCAGCAGCCCATATGGGGTGGGGGCAGGCACAGATACGCAGTATTTT.

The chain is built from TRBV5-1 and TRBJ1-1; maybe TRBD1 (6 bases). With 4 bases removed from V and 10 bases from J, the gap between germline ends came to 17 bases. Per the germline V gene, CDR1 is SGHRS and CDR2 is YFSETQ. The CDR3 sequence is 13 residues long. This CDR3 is CASSTEGGRRAFF. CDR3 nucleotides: TGCGCCAGCAGCACCGAGGGGGGGAGGAGAGCTTTCTTT. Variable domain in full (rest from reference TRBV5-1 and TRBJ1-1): KAGVTQTPRYLIKTRGQQVTLSCSPISGHRSVSWYQQTPGQGLQFLFEYFSETQRNKGNFPGRFSGRQFSNSRSEMNVSTLELGDSALYLCASSTEGGRRAFFGQGTRLTVV.

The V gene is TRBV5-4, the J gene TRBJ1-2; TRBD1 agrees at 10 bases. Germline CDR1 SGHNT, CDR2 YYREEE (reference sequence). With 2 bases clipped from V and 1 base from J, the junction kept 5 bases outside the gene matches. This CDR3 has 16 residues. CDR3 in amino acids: CASSFGTGVFNYGYTF. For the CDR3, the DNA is TGTGCCAGCAGCTTCGGGACAGGGGTCTTTAACTATGGCTACACCTTC.

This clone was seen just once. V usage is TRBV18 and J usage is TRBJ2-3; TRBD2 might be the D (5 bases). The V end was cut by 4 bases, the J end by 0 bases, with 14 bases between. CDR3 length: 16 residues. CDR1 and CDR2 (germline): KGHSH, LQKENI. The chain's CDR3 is CASSRSGSSSTDTQYF. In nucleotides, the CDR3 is TGTGCCAGCTCACGGTCGGGGTCATCTAGCACAGATACGCAGTATTTT.

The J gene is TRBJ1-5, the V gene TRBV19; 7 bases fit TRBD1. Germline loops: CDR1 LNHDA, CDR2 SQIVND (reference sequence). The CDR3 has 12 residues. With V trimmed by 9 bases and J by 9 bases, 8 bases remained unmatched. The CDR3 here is CASRKGARPQHF. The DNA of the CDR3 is TGTGCCAGCAGAAAGGGGGCGCGGCCCCAGCATTTT.

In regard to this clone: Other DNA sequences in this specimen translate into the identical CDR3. Written as DNA, the CDR3 is TGTGCCAGCAGCGCAGGGGGCTCCTACAATGAGCAGTTCTTC. Translating gives CASSAGGSYNEQFF. The chain joins TRBV9 to TRBJ2-1; 7 nucleotides agree with TRBD1. Germline V gene sequence: CDR1 SGDLS, CDR2 YYNGEE. After removal of 3 bases from V and 0 bases from J, the junction contained 0 bases not matched to a gene. This CDR3 region has 14 residues.

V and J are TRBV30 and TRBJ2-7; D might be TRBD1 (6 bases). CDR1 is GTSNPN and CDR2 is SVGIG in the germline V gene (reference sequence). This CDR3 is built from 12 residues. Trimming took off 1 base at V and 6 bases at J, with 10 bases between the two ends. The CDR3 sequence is CAWSEVGGEQYF. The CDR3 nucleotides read TGTGCCTGGAGTGAAGTAGGGGGCGAGCAGTACTTC.

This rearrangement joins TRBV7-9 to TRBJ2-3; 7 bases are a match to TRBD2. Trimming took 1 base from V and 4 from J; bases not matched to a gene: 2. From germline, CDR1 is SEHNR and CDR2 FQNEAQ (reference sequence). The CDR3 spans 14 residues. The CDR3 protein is CASSLGSGADTQYF. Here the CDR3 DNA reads TGTGCCAGCAGCTTAGGGAGCGGGGCAGATACGCAGTATTTT.

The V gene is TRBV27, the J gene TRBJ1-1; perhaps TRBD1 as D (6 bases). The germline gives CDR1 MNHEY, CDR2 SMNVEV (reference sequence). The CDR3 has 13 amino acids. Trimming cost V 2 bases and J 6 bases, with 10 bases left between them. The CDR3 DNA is TGTGCCAGCAGTTTAAGGGGGTTCGCTGAAGCTTTCTTT. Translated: CASSLRGFAEAFF.

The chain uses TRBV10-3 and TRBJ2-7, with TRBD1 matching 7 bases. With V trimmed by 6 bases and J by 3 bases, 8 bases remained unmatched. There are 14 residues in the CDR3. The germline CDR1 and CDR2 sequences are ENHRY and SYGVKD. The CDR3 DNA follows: TGTGCCATCAGGGACGTGCAGGGGGACTACGAGCAGTACTTC. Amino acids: CAIRDVQGDYEQYF.

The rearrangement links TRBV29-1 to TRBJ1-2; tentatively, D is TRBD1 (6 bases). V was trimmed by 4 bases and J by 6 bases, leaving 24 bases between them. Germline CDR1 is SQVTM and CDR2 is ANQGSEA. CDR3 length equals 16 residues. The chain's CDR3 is CSVAPGYLGGVDGYTF. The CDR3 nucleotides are TGCAGCGTTGCACCCGGGTACCTTGGGGGCGTAGATGGCTACACCTTC.

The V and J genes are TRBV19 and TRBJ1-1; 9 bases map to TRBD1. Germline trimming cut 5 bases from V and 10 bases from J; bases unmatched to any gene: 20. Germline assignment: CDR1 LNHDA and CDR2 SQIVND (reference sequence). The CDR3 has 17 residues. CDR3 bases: TGTGCCAGTAGTTTCGGGACAGGGAGAGGGGGCTTTAAAGGAGCTTTCTTT. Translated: CASSFGTGRGGFKGAFF.

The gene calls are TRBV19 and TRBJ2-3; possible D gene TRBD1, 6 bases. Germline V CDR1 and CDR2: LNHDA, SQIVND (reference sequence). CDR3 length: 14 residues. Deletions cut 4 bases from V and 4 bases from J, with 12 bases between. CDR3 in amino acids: CASSTDRRADTQYF. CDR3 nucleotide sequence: TGTGCCAGTAGTACGGACAGACGTGCAGATACGCAGTATTTT.

The CDR3 nucleotides read TGCAGCGTGGCCCGGGACAGGGGGACCTACGAGCAGTACTTC. It codes for CSVARDRGTYEQYF. The chain is built from TRBV29-1 and TRBJ2-7, with 11 bases that match TRBD1. V shed 6 bases, J shed 2 bases, and the junction held 6 bases outside the gene matches. CDR3 length: 14 amino acids. CDR1 is SQVTM and CDR2 is ANQGSEA in the germline V gene.

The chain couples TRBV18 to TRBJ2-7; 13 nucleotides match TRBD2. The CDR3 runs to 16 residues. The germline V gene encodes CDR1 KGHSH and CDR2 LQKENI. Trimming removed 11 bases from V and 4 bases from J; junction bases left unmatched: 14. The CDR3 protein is CASSRIGLAGEYEQYF. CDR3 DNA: TGTGCCTCCTCACGAATAGGACTAGCGGGGGAATACGAGCAGTACTTC.

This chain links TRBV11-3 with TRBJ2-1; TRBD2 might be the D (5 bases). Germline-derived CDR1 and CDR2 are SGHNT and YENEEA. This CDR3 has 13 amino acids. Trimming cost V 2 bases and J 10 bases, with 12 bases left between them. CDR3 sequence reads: CASSLFGAAEQFF. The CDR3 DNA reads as TGTGCCAGCAGCTTATTCGGAGCGGCCGAGCAGTTCTTC.

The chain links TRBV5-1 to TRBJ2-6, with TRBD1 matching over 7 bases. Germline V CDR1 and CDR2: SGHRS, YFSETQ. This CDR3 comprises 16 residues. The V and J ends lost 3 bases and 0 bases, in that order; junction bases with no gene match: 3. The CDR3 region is CASSSGQFSGANVLTF. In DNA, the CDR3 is TGCGCCAGCAGCTCGGGACAGTTCTCTGGGGCCAACGTCCTGACTTTC. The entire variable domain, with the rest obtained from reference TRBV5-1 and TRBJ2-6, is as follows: KAGVTQTPRYLIKTRGQQVTLSCSPISGHRSVSWYQQTPGQGLQFLFEYFSETQRNKGNFPGRFSGRQFSNSRSEMNVSTLELGDSALYLCASSSGQFSGANVLTFGAGSRLTVL.

CDR3 sequence (DNA): TGTGCCAGCAGTTACTCATGGCGGGGGAGGACCTACGAGCAGTACTTC. Translated: CASSYSWRGRTYEQYF. The chain carries TRBV6-5 and TRBJ2-7; 7 positions agree with TRBD2. Per the germline V gene, CDR1 is MNHEY and CDR2 is SVGAGI. Losses at the gene ends were 0 bases for V and 2 bases for J; bases not matched to a gene: 7. The CDR3 runs to 16 residues.

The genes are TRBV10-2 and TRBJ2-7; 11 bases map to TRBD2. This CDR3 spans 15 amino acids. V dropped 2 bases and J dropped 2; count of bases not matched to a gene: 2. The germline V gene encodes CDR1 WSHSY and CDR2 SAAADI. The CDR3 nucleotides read TGCGCCAGCAGTGAGGGTAGCGGGGGGGCCTACGAGCAGTACTTC. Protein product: CASSEGSGGAYEQYF.

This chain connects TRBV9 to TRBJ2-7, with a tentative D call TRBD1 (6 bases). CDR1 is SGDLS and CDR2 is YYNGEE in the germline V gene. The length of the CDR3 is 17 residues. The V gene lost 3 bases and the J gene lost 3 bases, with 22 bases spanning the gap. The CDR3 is CASSAQGGAGGIYEQYF. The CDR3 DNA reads TGTGCCAGCAGCGCCCAAGGGGGTGCGGGCGGAATCTACGAGCAGTACTTC.